These 29 T cell receptor beta chains were all obtained from the same sample, sequenced in a study of T cell repertoires in cytomegalovirus infection (dated by TCRdb to the late 2010s). Sequenced on an Illumina HiSeq 1500. Starting from the raw public reads, TCRdb applied fastp trimming at Q25, assembled clones with MiXCR and retained in-frame beta chains. Rows are combined by CDR3 protein, so each entry shows the most common genes and DNA. The sample table holds approximately 320,000 distinct CDR3 sequences, of which approximately 9.5% were seen once. The leading ten clones occupy about 3.9% of the sample. The sequenced sample consisted of PBMCs. The receptors come from a human donor in good health (CMV status not recorded). Some clones in this sample may be carry-over from other donors' samples.

This chain connects TRBV10-3 to TRBJ2-3; the match to TRBD2 covers 10 bases. After removal of 5 bases from V and 0 bases from J, the junction contained 2 bases not matched to a gene. This CDR3 comprises 15 residues. The germline V gene encodes CDR1 ENHRY and CDR2 SYGVKD. The CDR3 region has the DNA TGTGCCATCAGTCGGACTAGCGGTAGCACAGATACGCAGTATTTT. Its translation is CAISRTSGSTDTQYF.

This clonotype was observed a handful of times. An end of the junction does not agree with germline; a read error may underlie this. V gene TRBV4-1 combines with J gene TRBJ2-4; 7 bases fit TRBD2. The CDR3 has 14 amino acids. The germline V gene encodes CDR1 MGHRA and CDR2 YSYEKL. The CDR3 DNA sequence: TGTGCCAGCAGCCAAAAGGGGAGGGCGGACATTCAGTACTTC. The encoded protein is CASSQKGRADIQYF.

This clonotype was counted a few times. The V and J genes are TRBV6-6 and TRBJ1-5; a weak D match, TRBD1 (6 bases). The V gene lost 10 bases and the J gene lost 13 bases, with 17 bases spanning the gap. The CDR3 consists of 11 residues. The germline CDR1 and CDR2 sequences are MNHNY and SVGAGI (reference sequence). The CDR3 sequence is CATLGGGRQHF. The CDR3 DNA is TGTGCCACCCTGGGAGGGGGAAGACAGCATTTT.

This clonotype was seen many times. The chain uses TRBV12-3 or TRBV12-4 and TRBJ2-5, with 16 bases aligning to TRBD2. There are 16 residues in the CDR3. The J segment lost 5 bases and the V segment lost 4 bases, leaving 4 bases of the junction unmatched. The CDR3 here is CASSSGLAGGRETQYF. CDR3 DNA: TGTGCCAGCAGTTCGGGACTAGCGGGGGGGCGGGAGACCCAGTACTTC.

The CDR3 nucleotides read TGTGCCAGCAGTGCCTCCTCTTACTCCGGTCGTGGCTACACCTTC. Protein product: CASSASSYSGRGYTF. The gene calls are TRBV27 and TRBJ1-2; D not resolved. V lost 5 bases, J lost 7 bases, and 20 bases lay in between. This CDR3 is 15 amino acids long. CDR1 and CDR2 (germline): MNHEY, SMNVEV (reference sequence).

This clonotype was detected many times. The CDR3 nucleotides are TGTGCCAGCAGCTCGCAGCAGGGGTTTGGGCAGCCCCAGCATTTT. Its protein product is CASSSQQGFGQPQHF. The rearrangement uses TRBV7-6 and TRBJ1-5; D is possibly TRBD1 (6 bases). Trimming removed 4 bases from V and 7 bases from J, with 17 bases in between. This CDR3 has 15 residues. Germline loops: CDR1 SGHVS, CDR2 FNYEAQ.

This clonotype was seen ten or more times. V gene TRBV4-3 combines with J gene TRBJ2-3; D unresolved. The V end was cut by 4 bases, the J end by 5 bases, with 10 bases between. The CDR3 extends over 13 amino acids. The V gene's germline CDR1 is LGHNA and CDR2 YSLEER. CDR3 DNA: TGCGCCAGCAGCCTGTCTCCCCGAGATACGCAGTATTTT. Its protein is CASSLSPRDTQYF.

This clonotype has just a few counts. This chain joins TRBV29-1 and TRBJ1-5; maybe TRBD1 (5 bases). This CDR3 contains 13 residues. CDR1 is SQVTM, CDR2 ANQGSEA, per germline. The V end lost 5 bases, the J end lost 4 bases, and 12 bases lay between the germline ends. The CDR3 region is CSVSWDQNQPQHF. Written as DNA, the CDR3 is TGCAGCGTTTCGTGGGACCAAAATCAGCCCCAGCATTTT.

The V gene is TRBV2, the J gene TRBJ2-1; the D gene is possibly TRBD2 (10 bases). There are 19 residues in the CDR3. V was pared by 3 bases and J by 2 bases, with 23 bases between. The germline CDR1 and CDR2 sequences are SNHLY and FYNNEI. The CDR3 sequence is CASSDRGTGSGRAYNEQFF. The CDR3 DNA is TGTGCCAGCAGTGATCGGGGGACAGGGAGCGGGAGGGCCTACAATGAGCAGTTCTTC.

This clonotype was found many times. This sequence joins TRBV7-2 and TRBJ2-3; D is unresolved. CDR1 is SGHTA and CDR2 is FQGNSA in the germline V gene. The CDR3 consists of 11 residues. Trimming took 6 bases from V and 11 from J, leaving 12 bases between them. CDR3 coding DNA: TGTGCCAGCAGTTACGGCGGTGGGCAGTATTTT. The encoded protein is CASSYGGGQYF.

This clonotype was detected ten times or more. This chain links TRBV7-2 with TRBJ1-1; D unresolved. The CDR3 length is 15 residues. V was shortened by 3 bases and J by 1 base, with 12 bases between the two germline ends. Germline CDR1 SGHTA, CDR2 FQGNSA. CDR3 in DNA: TGTGCCAGCAGCTTTTTTCGCGGGAAGAACACTGAAGCTTTCTTT. Its translation is CASSFFRGKNTEAFF. The full variable domain, completed using reference TRBV7-2 and TRBJ1-1, is GAGVSQSPSNKVTEKGKDVELRCDPISGHTALYWYRQSLGQGLEFLIYFQGNSAPDKSGLPSDRFSAERTGGSVSTLTIQRTQQEDSAVYLCASSFFRGKNTEAFFGQGTRLTVV.

This clonotype was detected once. The chain couples TRBV19 to TRBJ1-6, with unresolved D. The germline V gene encodes CDR1 LNHDA and CDR2 SQIVND (reference sequence). The CDR3 is made up of 17 amino acids. V shed 5 bases and J shed 7 bases, with 21 bases lying between them. This chain's CDR3 is CASSPNSPRRRNSPLHF. CDR3 nucleotide sequence: TGTGCCAGTAGTCCAAACTCCCCGAGGCGGCGGAATTCACCCCTCCACTTT.

This clonotype was recorded many times. The chain carries TRBV11-2 and TRBJ1-1; TRBD1 aligns across 11 bases. CDR1 is SGHAT, CDR2 FQNNGV, per germline. V lost 5 bases, J lost 4 bases, and 6 bases stayed unmatched. The CDR3 contains 15 residues. The CDR3 DNA is TGTGCCAGCAGCCCATCCGGGACAGGGGGCACTGAAGCTTTCTTT. Translating gives CASSPSGTGGTEAFF.

This clonotype was seen ten or more times. The chain recombines TRBV6-8 with TRBJ1-2; D is ambiguous. This CDR3 spans 14 amino acids. Trimming shortened V by 5 bases and J by 0 bases, and 10 bases separated the two germline ends. Germline CDR1 is MNHGY and CDR2 is SAAAGT. The CDR3 nucleotides read TGTGCCAGCAGTCCAAGGACGGCTAACTATGGCTACACCTTC. Encoded protein: CASSPRTANYGYTF.

The chain combines TRBV7-6 with TRBJ2-1; D possibly uses TRBD1 or TRBD2 (5 bases each). The CDR3 is 15 residues long. The V gene's germline CDR1 is SGHVS and CDR2 FNYEAQ. V lost 0 bases and J 10 bases, leaving 16 bases between the germline ends. This CDR3 is CASSLAPGTHSEQFF. The CDR3 DNA reads TGTGCCAGCAGCTTAGCCCCCGGGACCCATAGCGAGCAGTTCTTC.

This clonotype has a count of ten or more. The chain joins TRBV12-3 or TRBV12-4 to TRBJ1-4, with D possibly TRBD1 on 6 matching bases. Between the trimmed V and J ends, which lost 8 bases and 8 bases, there was a span of 15 bases. This CDR3 has 13 amino acids. CDR3 nucleotide sequence: TGTGCCAGCGTTCGGACAGCGGGAGAAAAACTGTTTTTT. It codes for CASVRTAGEKLFF.

In its sample, this clonotype was seen many times. The chain is built from TRBV27 and TRBJ2-1; a possible D gene is TRBD1 (5 bases). The CDR3 runs 15 residues. The V end was cut by 0 bases, the J end by 4 bases, with 10 bases between. The germline V gene has CDR1 MNHEY and CDR2 SMNVEV (reference sequence). For the CDR3, the DNA is TGTGCCAGCAGTTTATCCCCAGGGTGGTACAATGAGCAGTTCTTC. The encoded protein is CASSLSPGWYNEQFF.

This clonotype was picked up a small number of times. The chain's CDR3 is CASSLVGAVLGYEQYF. The CDR3 DNA is TGTGCCAGCAGCTTAGTAGGGGCGGTCCTTGGGTACGAGCAGTACTTC. This chain joins TRBV11-2 and TRBJ2-7; D is possibly TRBD1 (5 bases). Per germline, CDR1 SGHAT and CDR2 FQNNGV. The CDR3 sequence is 16 residues long. V lost 1 base, J lost 4 bases, and 17 bases lay in between. Combining the CDR3 with reference TRBV11-2 and TRBJ2-7 gives the whole variable domain EAGVAQSPRYKIIEKRQSVAFWCNPISGHATLYWYQQILGQGPKLLIQFQNNGVVDDSQLPKDRFSAERLKGVDSTLKIQPAKLEDSAVYLCASSLVGAVLGYEQYFGPGTRLTVT.

About this clonotype: This clone may be a read error of a much larger clone one base away. The chain links TRBV7-8 to TRBJ2-5, with D perhaps assigned TRBD1 or TRBD2 (5 bases each). This CDR3 region has 14 residues. The germline gives CDR1 SGHVS, CDR2 FQNEAQ. The CDR3 is CASNLSDWGETQYF. The CDR3 DNA reads TGTGCCAGCAACTTATCGGACTGGGGGGAGACCCAGTACTTC.

V is TRBV5-6 and J is TRBJ2-1; no definite D call. The CDR3 loop spans 12 amino acids. Germline V CDR1 and CDR2: SGHDT, YYEEEE. Trimming pared 4 bases from V and 10 bases from J, leaving 12 bases between. CDR3 in amino acids: CASSLIALEQFF. The CDR3 DNA is TGTGCCAGCAGCCTGATCGCCCTAGAGCAGTTCTTC.

The chain employs TRBV12-3 or TRBV12-4 and TRBJ2-2; D gene uncertain. CDR3 length equals 17 residues. V dropped 7 bases and J dropped 2 bases, with 20 bases sitting between them. The CDR3 region has the DNA TGTGCCAGCACTCCTCTTCGAAGCCCATTCAACACCGGGGAGCTGTTTTTT. Protein sequence: CASTPLRSPFNTGELFF.

The V call is TRBV15, the J call TRBJ2-7; no clear D gene. The germline V and J ends were trimmed by 0 bases and 1 base, with 10 bases remaining between them. The CDR3 is made up of 15 amino acids. The V gene's germline CDR1 is LNHNV and CDR2 YYDKDF (reference sequence). CDR3 bases: TGTGCCACCAGCAGAGAATCGGGCCCATCCTACGAGCAGTACTTC. Amino acids: CATSRESGPSYEQYF.

This clonotype occurred a few times. The V and J genes are TRBV15 and TRBJ2-5; D is possibly TRBD2 (6 bases). The CDR3 runs 17 residues. CDR1 is LNHNV and CDR2 is YYDKDF in the germline V gene (reference sequence). V lost 0 bases, J lost 2 bases, and 16 bases lay in between. CDR3 amino acids: CATSRDGGAVGQETQYF. The CDR3 DNA reads as TGTGCCACCAGCAGAGATGGCGGGGCAGTTGGACAAGAGACCCAGTACTTC.

This clonotype has just a few counts. This rearrangement joins TRBV29-1 to TRBJ2-2, with D maybe TRBD1 (6 bases). The V end lost 4 bases, the J end lost 1 base, and 13 bases lay between the germline ends. CDR3 length: 15 amino acids. Germline V CDR1 and CDR2: SQVTM, ANQGSEA. CDR3 in amino acids: CSVVPGAKNTGELFF. The CDR3 coding sequence is TGCAGCGTTGTCCCAGGGGCCAAGAACACCGGGGAGCTGTTTTTT.

This clonotype was detected a few times. The chain joins TRBV12-3 or TRBV12-4 to TRBJ2-1; 7 bases map to TRBD1. V gave up 4 bases and J gave up 4 bases; unmatched junction bases: 4. This CDR3 comprises 14 residues. CDR3 loop: CASSSGTVYNEQFF. The CDR3 region has the DNA TGTGCCAGCAGTTCAGGGACAGTATACAATGAGCAGTTCTTC.

The chain recombines TRBV12-3 or TRBV12-4 with TRBJ1-5; 7 bases align to TRBD1. The V and J ends lost 5 bases and 5 bases, in that order; junction bases with no gene match: 15. There are 17 residues in the CDR3. The CDR3: CASSRDSWGGLYQPQHF. CDR3 coding DNA: TGTGCCAGCAGTAGGGACAGTTGGGGGGGCTTATATCAGCCCCAGCATTTT.

In this sample, this clonotype turned up many times. The chain uses TRBV18 and TRBJ2-1, with D uncertain. Germline CDR1 reads KGHSH; CDR2 reads LQKENI. This CDR3 has 19 amino acids. With 2 bases removed from V and 0 bases from J, the gap between germline ends came to 20 bases. As DNA, the CDR3 is TGTGCCAGCTCACCATTGGCCAGGCAAACGATAAGCTCCTACAATGAGCAGTTCTTC. Translating it yields CASSPLARQTISSYNEQFF.

Points on this clonotype: With a much larger clone just one base away, this may be a read error. Likely a read error: the CDR3 ends without its conserved phenylalanine or tryptophan. The chain carries TRBV7-8 and TRBJ2-1, with 8 bases identical to TRBD2. Trimming removed 5 bases from V and 8 bases from J; junction bases left unmatched: 14. Germline assignment: CDR1 SGHVS and CDR2 FQNEAQ. This CDR3 is built from 16 residues. The CDR3 region has the DNA TGTGCCAGCAGCCCCGGACTAGCCCGCGTTGGAGATGAGCAGTTCTCC. As protein: CASSPGLARVGDEQFS.

V gene TRBV30 combines with J gene TRBJ2-1; no definite D call. Germline V gene sequence: CDR1 GTSNPN, CDR2 SVGIG (reference sequence). V lost 5 bases, J lost 0 bases, and 5 bases lay in between. The CDR3 runs to 12 residues. The chain's CDR3 is CAWSSSYNEQFF. CDR3 coding DNA: TGTGCCTGGTCTAGCTCCTACAATGAGCAGTTCTTC.